The 14 T cell receptor beta chains in this list originate from one sample, sequenced in a study of blood T cell repertoires in COVID-19. This table comes from immunoSEQ multiplex PCR, and its TCRdb copy is limited to in-frame clones, with some not included. The table records approximately 220,000 clones, 85% to 90% of them present only once. The source material was PBMCs or T cells enriched from blood (not recorded which). The source is a man aged 30 to 45 who had recovered from COVID-19.

The V call is TRBV6-6, the J call TRBJ1-3; tentatively, D is TRBD1 (6 bases). The CDR3 loop spans 17 amino acids. The V end lost 5 bases, the J end lost 3 bases, and 20 bases lay between the germline ends. Per germline, CDR1 MNHNY and CDR2 SVGAGI (reference sequence). The CDR3 loop is CASSPPTGKTGGNTIYF. The CDR3 DNA is TGTGCCAGCAGTCCACCAACAGGGAAGACGGGTGGAAACACCATATATTTT.

The genes are TRBV5-1 and TRBJ2-3, with 8 bases matching TRBD1. This CDR3 comprises 16 residues. The V and J ends lost 4 bases and 2 bases, in that order; junction bases with no gene match: 9. Per germline, CDR1 SGHRS and CDR2 YFSETQ. The DNA for the CDR3 is TGCGCCAGCAGCCCTGGGGACAGGATTATCACAGATACGCAGTATTTT. As protein: CASSPGDRIITDTQYF.

The chain links TRBV18 to TRBJ1-3; perhaps TRBD1 as D (6 bases). The ends were cut back, 3 bases at V and 4 bases at J, with 10 bases in the middle. The CDR3 covers 14 residues. Looked up from germline, CDR1 is KGHSH and CDR2 is LQKENI. CDR3 amino acids: CASSPARGGNTIYF. CDR3 in DNA: TGTGCCAGCTCACCCGCCAGGGGAGGAAACACCATATATTTT. The variable domain in full, with the rest retrieved from reference TRBV18 and TRBJ1-3, is NAGVMQNPRHLVRRRGQEARLRCSPMKGHSHVYWYRQLPEEGLKFMVYLQKENIIDESGMPKERFSAEFPKEGPSILRIQQVVRGDSAAYFCASSPARGGNTIYFGEGSWLTVV.

For the CDR3, the DNA is TGTGCCAGCAGCGTGGGACAGGGTATTTTACAGCCCCAGCATTTT. Protein product: CASSVGQGILQPQHF. The V and J genes are TRBV7-6 and TRBJ1-5; 9 bases fit TRBD1. CDR1 SGHVS and CDR2 FNYEAQ come from the germline V gene. V trimming: 5 bases; J trimming: 7 bases; junction bases outside the gene matches: 9. The CDR3 has 15 residues.

The chain has TRBV2 and TRBJ2-7, with 11 bases matching TRBD2. The V gene end was trimmed by 9 bases and the J gene end by 5 bases; junction bases not matched to a gene: 6. CDR3 length: 13 amino acids. Germline V lookup: CDR1 SNHLY, CDR2 FYNNEI. CDR3 DNA sequence: TGTGCCAGAAAGGGACTAGCGGACAACGAGCAGTACTTC. This encodes CARKGLADNEQYF.

The V and J genes are TRBV18 and TRBJ2-4, with D unresolved. The CDR3 sequence is 12 residues long. V was pared by 2 bases and J by 12 bases, with 11 bases between. CDR1 and CDR2 (germline): KGHSH, LQKENI. The CDR3 coding sequence is TGTGCCAGCTCACCAGGGCTGTCGTCTCAGTACTTC. Its translation is CASSPGLSSQYF.

The J gene is TRBJ2-5, the V gene TRBV6-1; 7 bases are shared with TRBD1. Trimming removed 4 bases from V and 4 bases from J; junction bases left unmatched: 12. This CDR3 has 16 amino acids. Per germline, CDR1 MNHNS and CDR2 SASEGT. The CDR3 coding sequence is TGTGCCAGCAGTGCCACGACAGGGTATGGTCGAGAGACCCAGTACTTC. Amino acid sequence: CASSATTGYGRETQYF.

This chain connects TRBV11-2 to TRBJ1-3; no definite D call. V lost 4 bases, J lost 0 bases, and 10 bases lay in between. Germline CDR1 is SGHAT and CDR2 is FQNNGV. The CDR3 sequence is 15 residues long. CDR3 DNA: TGTGCCAGCAGCTATATCCGGAGCTCTGGAAACACCATATATTTT. Protein product: CASSYIRSSGNTIYF.

V gene TRBV7-9 combines with J gene TRBJ2-3; D possibly corresponds to TRBD2 (6 bases). Germline V lookup: CDR1 SEHNR, CDR2 FQNEAQ (reference sequence). CDR3 length equals 15 residues. V lost 1 base and J 3 bases, leaving 11 bases between the germline ends. The CDR3 nucleotides are TGTGCCAGCAGCTTAGGGGGAGGTGGGACAGATACGCAGTATTTT. As protein: CASSLGGGGTDTQYF.

This sequence joins TRBV5-1 and TRBJ1-2, with D perhaps matching TRBD1 (6 bases). V lost 4 bases, J lost 5 bases, and 9 bases lay in between. CDR1 SGHRS and CDR2 YFSETQ come from the germline V gene. The CDR3 extends over 12 amino acids. CDR3 sequence (DNA): TGCGCCAGCAGCCTGGACAGATATGGCTACACCTTC. Translation: CASSLDRYGYTF.

V gene TRBV5-1 combines with J gene TRBJ2-2; D not resolved. CDR1 and CDR2 (germline): SGHRS, YFSETQ. V shed 3 bases and J shed 7 bases, with 16 bases lying between them. The CDR3 totals 15 residues. CDR3 sequence reads: CASSSSGLLGGELFF. CDR3 DNA: TGCGCCAGCAGCTCCTCTGGGCTCTTGGGCGGGGAGCTGTTTTTT.

V and J are TRBV5-4 and TRBJ2-2, with 10 bases matching TRBD1. Looked up from germline, CDR1 is SGHNT and CDR2 is YYREEE (reference sequence). The CDR3 covers 15 residues. The junction had 0 bases not matched to a gene; V was cut back by 3 bases and J by 1 base. The CDR3 loop is CASSWDRGNTGELFF. The CDR3 DNA sequence: TGTGCCAGCAGCTGGGACAGGGGGAACACCGGGGAGCTGTTTTTT.

The chain links TRBV19 to TRBJ1-1; D might be TRBD1 (6 bases). The ends were cut back, 6 bases at V and 1 base at J, with 12 bases in the middle. The CDR3 sequence is 14 residues long. The germline V gene encodes CDR1 LNHDA and CDR2 SQIVND (reference sequence). The CDR3 protein is CASSLPGQNTEAFF. The CDR3 DNA reads TGTGCCAGTAGCCTCCCGGGACAGAACACTGAAGCTTTCTTT.

The chain has TRBV30 and TRBJ2-5; TRBD1 agrees at 7 bases. Germline V gene sequence: CDR1 GTSNPN, CDR2 SVGIG (reference sequence). V lost 1 base, J lost 4 bases, and 3 bases stayed unmatched. This CDR3 is built from 13 residues. This CDR3 is CAWSGGGAETQYF. The CDR3 DNA reads TGTGCCTGGAGTGGAGGGGGCGCAGAGACCCAGTACTTC.